Presented here are 6 T cell receptor beta chains from one specimen sequenced in a study of shared clonotypes between healthy human individuals. Sequencing used immunoSEQ multiplex PCR; TCRdb keeps in-frame clones, though not all of them. The data hold about 590,000 clones, with roughly 96% observed a single time. Terminally differentiated effector memory CD45RA+ cells were excluded from the naive CD8 cells, which were CD45RO-negative and positively selected for CCR7. Sequencing was done on a sample of naive CD8+ T cells sorted from blood. Source of these receptors: a woman aged 25 to 45 in good health.

The V call is TRBV5-8, the J call TRBJ2-7, with D possibly being TRBD1 (6 bases). Trimming took 1 base from V and 4 from J, leaving 6 bases between them. The CDR3 contains 12 residues. Germline loops: CDR1 SGHTS, CDR2 YDEGEE. CDR3 region: CASSLRGYEQYF. The CDR3, as DNA: TGTGCCAGCAGCTTGAGGGGGTACGAGCAGTACTTC.

The J gene is TRBJ2-2, the V gene TRBV28, with a weak D call TRBD1 (5 bases). CDR3 length: 15 residues. The V and J ends lost 1 base and 4 bases respectively, with 10 bases between them. Germline assignment: CDR1 MDHEN and CDR2 SYDVKM. The CDR3 sequence: CASSLSTGVTGELFF. The CDR3 nucleotides are TGTGCCAGCAGTTTATCCACAGGAGTCACCGGGGAGCTGTTTTTT.

Worth noting for this clone: Additional DNA sequences in this sample encode the identical CDR3. This chain connects TRBV27 to TRBJ1-3; 11 nucleotides align to TRBD1. Losses at the gene ends were 6 bases for V and 4 bases for J; bases not matched to a gene: 5. Germline CDR1 is MNHEY and CDR2 is SMNVEV (reference sequence). The CDR3 totals 15 residues. The CDR3 region has the DNA TGTGCCAGCAGCCCGGGGACAGGGGGAGGAAACACCATATATTTT. This translates into CASSPGTGGGNTIYF.

The CDR3 bases are TGTGCCAGCAGCGGACAGGGGTTTGCCTACAATGAGCAGTTCTTC. This encodes CASSGQGFAYNEQFF. The chain couples TRBV13 to TRBJ2-1; 9 nucleotides agree with TRBD1. Germline trimming cut 5 bases from V and 2 bases from J; bases unmatched to any gene: 4. Germline V gene data show CDR1 as PRHDT and CDR2 as FYEKMQ (reference sequence). The CDR3 runs 15 residues.

The rearrangement links TRBV29-1 to TRBJ2-7, with TRBD2 identical over 8 bases. CDR3 length: 17 amino acids. After removal of 7 bases from V and 4 bases from J, the junction contained 21 bases not matched to a gene. CDR1 SQVTM and CDR2 ANQGSEA come from the germline V gene. CDR3 sequence (DNA): TGCAGCGCCGCTGGGGCCGCGAAGAGCGGGAGTGAATACGAGCAGTACTTC. Translation gives CSAAGAAKSGSEYEQYF.

V and J are TRBV27 and TRBJ1-4; a possible D gene is TRBD1 (6 bases). Deletions cut 6 bases from V and 11 bases from J, with 13 bases between. CDR3 length: 12 amino acids. Germline CDR1 and CDR2: MNHEY and SMNVEV (reference sequence). The CDR3 DNA sequence: TGTGCCAGCAGGACATCAGGGGACAAACTGTTTTTT. Its protein is CASRTSGDKLFF.